The next 17 T cell receptor beta chains were all read from a single sample in a study of T cells after yellow fever vaccination. Via MiXCR, TCRdb re-called the 5' RACE reads, giving one row per CDR3 protein. The repertoire has about 220,000 distinct CDR3 sequences, roughly 6.3% of them found once; the top ten carry approximately 0.99%. The specimen comprised CD4+ T cells sorted from PBMCs, sampled on the day of the yellow fever booster vaccination. All receptors come from a man in his thirties or forties who received the YFV17D yellow fever vaccine.

This clonotype was found many times. The genes are TRBV7-9 and TRBJ2-7; 7 nucleotides agree with TRBD1. The CDR3 length is 15 residues. The V gene's germline CDR1 is SEHNR and CDR2 FQNEAQ (reference sequence). J gave up 4 bases and V 2 bases, and 8 bases lay outside the gene matches. The CDR3 is CASSLWGTVEYEQYF. DNA of the CDR3: TGTGCCAGCAGCTTATGGGGGACAGTGGAGTACGAGCAGTACTTC.

The chain carries TRBV12-3 or TRBV12-4 and TRBJ2-7, with D perhaps TRBD1 (6 bases). Deletions cut 5 bases from V and 1 base from J, with 21 bases between. The CDR3 extends over 17 amino acids. The CDR3 region is CASSPFTWTASSYEQYF. CDR3 DNA: TGTGCCAGCAGTCCCTTTACTTGGACAGCCTCGTCCTACGAGCAGTACTTC.

This clonotype was observed at least ten times. At one end, the junction sequence differs from germline, possibly due to a read error. The V and J genes are TRBV12-3 or TRBV12-4 and TRBJ1-2, with a possible D match to TRBD1 (6 bases). The CDR3 is 11 residues long. DNA for the CDR3: TGTGCCAGCAGTTCGGGGGCAGAAGAGGCCTTC. Protein sequence: CASSSGAEEAF.

This clonotype was seen a handful of times. This chain links TRBV20-1 with TRBJ2-7, with TRBD2 matching over 11 bases. Looked up from germline, CDR1 is DFQATT and CDR2 is SNEGSKA (reference sequence). J lost 3 bases, V lost 6 bases, and 10 bases had no gene match. This CDR3 is 15 amino acids long. CDR3: CSAPRLAGQVYEQYF. The CDR3 DNA sequence: TGCAGTGCGCCTAGACTAGCGGGACAAGTCTACGAGCAGTACTTC.

The chain uses TRBV7-2 and TRBJ2-5; D perhaps matches TRBD2 (6 bases). Germline-derived CDR1 and CDR2 are SGHTA and FQGNSA. V shed 0 bases and J shed 2 bases, with 13 bases lying between them. The CDR3 loop spans 16 amino acids. CDR3 sequence: CASSLARVGGQETQYF. CDR3 sequence (DNA): TGTGCCAGCAGCTTAGCTAGGGTGGGGGGACAAGAGACCCAGTACTTC. Supplemented by reference TRBV7-2 and TRBJ2-5, the full variable domain reads GAGVSQSPSNKVTEKGKDVELRCDPISGHTALYWYRQSLGQGLEFLIYFQGNSAPDKSGLPSDRFSAERTGGSVSTLTIQRTQQEDSAVYLCASSLARVGGQETQYFGPGTRLLVL.

Many counts were recorded for this clonotype. CDR3 sequence reads: CASSVGTGLYEQYF. In DNA, the CDR3 is TGTGCCAGCAGCGTAGGGACAGGGCTCTACGAGCAGTACTTC. The V gene is TRBV5-6, the J gene TRBJ2-7, with 9 bases that match TRBD1. The CDR3 is 14 amino acids. V shed 4 bases and J 3 bases; nucleotides not matched to a gene: 5. Germline V CDR1 and CDR2: SGHDT, YYEEEE.

The chain uses TRBV5-1 and TRBJ1-2, with D unclear. V lost 5 bases and J lost 5, with 13 bases in between. Germline V lookup: CDR1 SGHRS, CDR2 YFSETQ. There are 13 residues in the CDR3. CDR3 sequence: CASRRHGSYGYTF. For the CDR3, the DNA is TGCGCCAGCAGAAGACACGGATCGTATGGCTACACCTTC.

The sample holds many counts of this clonotype. The genes are TRBV12-3 or TRBV12-4 and TRBJ2-5; 7 bases fit TRBD2. With V trimmed by 5 bases and J by 2 bases, 5 bases remained unmatched. CDR3 length: 14 residues. CDR3: CASSPGGKQETQYF. The CDR3 DNA is TGTGCCAGCAGTCCGGGAGGTAAACAAGAGACCCAGTACTTC.

This chain uses TRBV20-1 with TRBJ2-3, with D perhaps matching TRBD2 (5 bases). Per the germline V gene, CDR1 is DFQATT and CDR2 is SNEGSKA (reference sequence). The CDR3 length is 14 residues. V lost 5 bases to trimming and J lost 6 bases, with 18 bases between them. CDR3 bases: TGCAGTGCTCACCCGACCCCCGGGATGGATACGCAGTATTTT. It is translated as CSAHPTPGMDTQYF.

The genes are TRBV3-1 and TRBJ2-1, with 13 bases lining up with TRBD2. Germline CDR1 reads LGHDT; CDR2 reads YNNKEL (reference sequence). The CDR3 extends over 16 amino acids. Trimming at V came to 3 bases and at J to 14 bases, leaving 13 bases not matched to a gene. In DNA, the CDR3 is TGTGCCAGCAGCCAGTCCGGGGCCGGGACTAGCGGGGAGGAGTTCTTC. This translates into CASSQSGAGTSGEEFF.

Notes on this clonotype: One base away lies a much larger clone, so this may be a sequencing read error. CDR3 amino acids: CDSSQDVGRNPFF. The CDR3 DNA reads TGCGACAGCAGCCAAGACGTGGGCCGTAATCCGTTCTTC. The chain combines TRBV4-3 with TRBJ2-1, with D unclear. The germline V gene encodes CDR1 LGHNA and CDR2 YSLEER. The CDR3 is 13 residues long.

This clonotype was seen only a few times. The gene calls are TRBV6-2 or TRBV6-3 and TRBJ2-6, with D hard to call. The germline V gene encodes CDR1 MNHEY and CDR2 SVGEGT. This CDR3 is built from 15 residues. V was pared by 2 bases and J by 2 bases, with 7 bases between. The CDR3 sequence: CASSYLSAGANVLTF. The CDR3 nucleotides are TGTGCCAGCAGTTACCTCAGCGCTGGGGCCAACGTCCTGACTTTC.

Many counts were recorded for this clonotype. The CDR3, as DNA: TGCAGCGTTGCAACAGGGCTCGAGCAGTACTTC. Protein sequence: CSVATGLEQYF. V gene TRBV29-1 combines with J gene TRBJ2-7; possibly TRBD1 for D (6 bases). Germline V gene lookup returns CDR1 SQVTM and CDR2 ANQGSEA. The germline V and J ends were trimmed by 4 bases and 6 bases, with 10 bases remaining between them. The CDR3 consists of 11 residues.

This clonotype showed up just a few times. CDR3 DNA: TGTGCCAGCAGTTTGTCGAGGGTGGTAGAGACCCAGTACTTC. It codes for CASSLSRVVETQYF. V and J are TRBV27 and TRBJ2-5, with D possibly being TRBD2 (5 bases). Trimming left V 3 bases short and J 4 bases short, with 12 bases between. This CDR3 comprises 14 residues. Germline V gene lookup returns CDR1 MNHEY and CDR2 SMNVEV (reference sequence).

The table lists this clonotype with a few counts. The CDR3 region has the DNA TGTGCCAGCAGTCCCCTGCAGCGGGCCCCTTACAATGAGCAGTTCTTC. It yields the protein CASSPLQRAPYNEQFF. The chain recombines TRBV28 with TRBJ2-1; maybe TRBD2 (6 bases). The CDR3 loop spans 16 amino acids. Germline CDR1 MDHEN, CDR2 SYDVKM. Deletions cut 5 bases from V and 4 bases from J, with 18 bases between.

The rearrangement uses TRBV29-1 and TRBJ2-5; 7 bases line up with TRBD2. Trimming removed 2 bases from V and 5 bases from J; junction bases left unmatched: 11. The germline V gene encodes CDR1 SQVTM and CDR2 ANQGSEA. The CDR3 sequence is 15 residues long. The DNA for the CDR3 is TGCAGCGTTGAAACCAATGGGAGGGTCCAGGAGACCCAGTACTTC. It codes for CSVETNGRVQETQYF.

This clonotype has more than one count but fewer than ten. The V gene is TRBV7-9, the J gene TRBJ2-1, with D possibly TRBD2 on 5 matching bases. V lost 1 base, J lost 1 base, and 14 bases lay in between. The CDR3 consists of 17 residues. Germline V gene sequence: CDR1 SEHNR, CDR2 FQNEAQ (reference sequence). CDR3 bases: TGTGCCAGCAGCTTAGTCGGCGGGTTGGGGTCCTACAATGAGCAGTTCTTC. It is translated as CASSLVGGLGSYNEQFF.